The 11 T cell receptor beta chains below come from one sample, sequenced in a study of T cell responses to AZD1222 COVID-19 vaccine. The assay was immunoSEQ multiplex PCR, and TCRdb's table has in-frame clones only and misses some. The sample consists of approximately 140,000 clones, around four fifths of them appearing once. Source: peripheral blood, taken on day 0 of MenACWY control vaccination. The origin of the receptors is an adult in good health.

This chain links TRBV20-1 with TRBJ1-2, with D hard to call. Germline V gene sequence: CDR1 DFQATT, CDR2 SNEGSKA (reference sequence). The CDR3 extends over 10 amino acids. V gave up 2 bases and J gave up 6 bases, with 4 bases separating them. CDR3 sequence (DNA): TGCAGTGCTAGATCCCATGGCTACACCTTC. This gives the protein CSARSHGYTF.

CDR3 sequence (DNA): TGTGCCAGCCTCAACCCAGCCAACTATGGCTACACCTTC. As protein: CASLNPANYGYTF. The chain uses TRBV6-5 and TRBJ1-2; D is unresolved. CDR1 and CDR2 (germline): MNHEY, SVGAGI. Trimming cost V 8 bases and J 2 bases, with 12 bases left between them. This CDR3 is 13 amino acids long.

CDR3 DNA: TGTGCCAGTAGTATTAAAACAGGGTACACTGAAGCTTTCTTT. Its protein is CASSIKTGYTEAFF. This chain uses TRBV19 with TRBJ1-1; the D gene is possibly TRBD1 (6 bases). Germline CDR1 LNHDA, CDR2 SQIVND (reference sequence). Trimming took 3 bases from V and 3 from J, leaving 11 bases between them. CDR3 length: 14 amino acids.

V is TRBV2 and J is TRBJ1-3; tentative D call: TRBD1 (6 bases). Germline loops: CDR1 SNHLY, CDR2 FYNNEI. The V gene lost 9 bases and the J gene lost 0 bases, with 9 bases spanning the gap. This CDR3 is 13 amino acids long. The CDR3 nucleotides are TGTGCCAGAAGACAGGCCTCTGGAAACACCATATATTTT. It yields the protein CARRQASGNTIYF.

The CDR3 region is CASSLGGNDYEQFF. The CDR3, as DNA: TGTGCCAGCAGCTTAGGGGGCAATGATTATGAGCAGTTCTTC. The genes are TRBV11-2 and TRBJ2-1; the D gene is possibly TRBD1 (5 bases). Trimming left V 1 base short and J 8 bases short, with 12 bases between. CDR1 and CDR2 (germline): SGHAT, FQNNGV. This CDR3 spans 14 amino acids.

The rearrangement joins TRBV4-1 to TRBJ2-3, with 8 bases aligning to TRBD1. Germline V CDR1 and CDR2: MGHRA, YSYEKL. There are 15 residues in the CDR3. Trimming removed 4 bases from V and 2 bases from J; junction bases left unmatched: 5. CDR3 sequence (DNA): TGCGCCAGCAGCCCTCAGGGGGCCTCCACAGATACGCAGTATTTT. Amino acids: CASSPQGASTDTQYF.

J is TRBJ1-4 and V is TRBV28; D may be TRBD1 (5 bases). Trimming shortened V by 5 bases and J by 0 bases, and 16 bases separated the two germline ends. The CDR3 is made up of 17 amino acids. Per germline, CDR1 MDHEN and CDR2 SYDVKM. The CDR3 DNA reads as TGTGCCAGCAGTCCAATTTCCCGGACACCAACTAATGAAAAACTGTTTTTT. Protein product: CASSPISRTPTNEKLFF. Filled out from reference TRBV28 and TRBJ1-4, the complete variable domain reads DVKVTQSSRYLVKRTGEKVFLECVQDMDHENMFWYRQDPGLGLRLIYFSYDVKMKEKGDIPEGYSVSREKKERFSLILESASTNQTSMYLCASSPISRTPTNEKLFFGSGTQLSVL.

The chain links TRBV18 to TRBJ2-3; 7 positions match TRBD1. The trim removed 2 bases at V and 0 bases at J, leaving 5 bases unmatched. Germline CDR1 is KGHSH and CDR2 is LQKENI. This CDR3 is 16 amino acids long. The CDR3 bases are TGTGCCAGCTCACCAGCCCGGGACAGAAGCACAGATACGCAGTATTTT. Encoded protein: CASSPARDRSTDTQYF. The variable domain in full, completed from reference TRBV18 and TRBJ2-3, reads NAGVMQNPRHLVRRRGQEARLRCSPMKGHSHVYWYRQLPEEGLKFMVYLQKENIIDESGMPKERFSAEFPKEGPSILRIQQVVRGDSAAYFCASSPARDRSTDTQYFGPGTRLTVL.

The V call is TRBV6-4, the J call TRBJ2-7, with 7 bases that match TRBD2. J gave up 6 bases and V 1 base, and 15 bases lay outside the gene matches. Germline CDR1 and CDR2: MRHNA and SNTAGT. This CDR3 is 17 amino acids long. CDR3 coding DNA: TGTGCCAGCAGTGACTTGAGATGGGACTATTCTATCGGCGAGCAGTACGTC. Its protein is CASSDLRWDYSIGEQYV.

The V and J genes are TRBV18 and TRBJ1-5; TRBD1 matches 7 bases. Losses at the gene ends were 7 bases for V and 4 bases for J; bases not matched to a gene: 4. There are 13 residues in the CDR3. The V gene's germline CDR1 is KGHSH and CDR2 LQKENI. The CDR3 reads CASLADRNQPQHF. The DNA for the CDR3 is TGTGCCAGCTTGGCGGACAGGAATCAGCCCCAGCATTTT.

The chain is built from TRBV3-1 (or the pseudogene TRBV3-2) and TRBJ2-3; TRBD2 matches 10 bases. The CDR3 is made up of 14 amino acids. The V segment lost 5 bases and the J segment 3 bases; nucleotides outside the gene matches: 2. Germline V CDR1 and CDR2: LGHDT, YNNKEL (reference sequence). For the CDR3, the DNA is TGTGCCAGCAGCGCGGGACTAGCGACAGATACGCAGTATTTT. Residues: CASSAGLATDTQYF.